What follows are 12 T cell receptor beta chains derived from one specimen sequenced in a study of blood T cell repertoires in COVID-19. The table came from immunoSEQ multiplex PCR; TCRdb's copy has only in-frame clones and leaves some out. The data hold around 120,000 clones, with almost 90% observed a single time. Material for sequencing was peripheral blood. The source is a woman in her fifties or sixties with COVID-19, enrolled during active disease.

The gene calls are TRBV9 and TRBJ1-1, with TRBD1 as a possible D gene (5 bases). The CDR3 has 13 amino acids. With 4 bases removed from V and 7 bases from J, the gap between germline ends came to 14 bases. The germline CDR1 and CDR2 sequences are SGDLS and YYNGEE. The CDR3 reads CASSPGERLEAFF. The CDR3 DNA reads as TGTGCCAGCAGCCCGGGGGAGCGACTTGAAGCTTTCTTT.

The rearrangement links TRBV19 to TRBJ1-5; D may be TRBD1 (5 bases). Per the germline V gene, CDR1 is LNHDA and CDR2 is SQIVND (reference sequence). V lost 1 base, J lost 0 bases, and 7 bases lay in between. The CDR3 spans 15 residues. The CDR3 nucleotides read TGTGCCAGTAGTATAGGGGGGGGTAGCAATCAGCCCCAGCATTTT. As protein: CASSIGGGSNQPQHF. Full variable domain (outside the CDR3, taken from reference TRBV19 and TRBJ1-5): DGGITQSPKYLFRKEGQNVTLSCEQNLNHDAMYWYRQDPGQGLRLIYYSQIVNDFQKGDIAEGYSVSREKKESFPLTVTSAQKNPTAFYLCASSIGGGSNQPQHFGDGTRLSIL.

This rearrangement joins TRBV6-5 to TRBJ2-1; 8 nucleotides match TRBD2. The germline CDR1 and CDR2 sequences are MNHEY and SVGAGI. CDR3 length: 15 amino acids. V dropped 7 bases and J dropped 10; count of bases not matched to a gene: 15. The CDR3 reads CASNPGLGPLWEQFF. In nucleotides, the CDR3 is TGTGCCAGCAATCCGGGACTAGGTCCCCTTTGGGAGCAGTTCTTC.

This chain uses TRBV15 with TRBJ1-4; D might be TRBD1 (6 bases). Germline V CDR1 and CDR2: LNHNV, YYDKDF (reference sequence). Trimming removed 5 bases from V and 8 bases from J, with 21 bases in between. This CDR3 comprises 16 residues. DNA of the CDR3: TGTGCCACCAGCGGTTCAGGACAGACGAATAACGAAAAACTGTTTTTT. As protein: CATSGSGQTNNEKLFF.

The CDR3 DNA is TGTGCCAGCTCACCATCCCTCGAGACCCAGTACTTC. As protein: CASSPSLETQYF. The chain carries TRBV18 and TRBJ2-5; D not certain. The ends were cut back, 2 bases at V and 5 bases at J, with 6 bases in the middle. The length of the CDR3 is 12 residues. Germline V CDR1 and CDR2: KGHSH, LQKENI.

The chain carries TRBV6-6 and TRBJ1-4, with D hard to call. The CDR3 spans 15 residues. Germline lookup yields CDR1 MNHNY and CDR2 SVGAGI (reference sequence). Between the trimmed V and J ends, which lost 3 bases and 0 bases, there was a span of 8 bases. As DNA, the CDR3 is TGTGCCAGCAGTTATAGCGGAGCAACTAATGAAAAACTGTTTTTT. Translated: CASSYSGATNEKLFF.

The chain joins TRBV6-4 to TRBJ1-2, with a tentative D call TRBD1 (5 bases). The CDR3 covers 13 residues. Germline CDR1 is MRHNA and CDR2 is SNTAGT. V lost 5 bases and J lost 0, with 7 bases in between. For the CDR3, the DNA is TGTGCCAGCAGTACAGGTGCTAACTATGGCTACACCTTC. This codes for CASSTGANYGYTF.

The rearrangement joins TRBV10-3 to TRBJ2-1, with D unresolved. The germline gives CDR1 ENHRY, CDR2 SYGVKD. V was shortened by 0 bases and J by 0 bases, with 12 bases between the two germline ends. This CDR3 spans 17 amino acids. CDR3 coding DNA: TGTGCCATCAGTGAGTCGGCAGGCCTTAGCTCCTACAATGAGCAGTTCTTC. Protein sequence: CAISESAGLSSYNEQFF.

The gene calls are TRBV6-1 and TRBJ1-5; the match to TRBD1 covers 10 bases. Unmatched junction bases numbered 5, after V lost 0 bases and J lost 6 bases. CDR3 size: 16 residues. Germline V gene sequence: CDR1 MNHNS, CDR2 SASEGT. CDR3 in DNA: TGTGCCAGCAGTGAAGCCGCGACAGGGGGCATTCAGCCCCAGCATTTT. This gives the protein CASSEAATGGIQPQHF.

V and J are TRBV20-1 and TRBJ1-2; 9 positions agree with TRBD1. The V gene end was trimmed by 7 bases and the J gene end by 6 bases; junction bases not matched to a gene: 3. Germline-derived CDR1 and CDR2 are DFQATT and SNEGSKA (reference sequence). The CDR3 spans 11 residues. The CDR3 sequence is CSGTGGHGYTF. The CDR3 bases are TGCAGTGGAACAGGGGGCCATGGCTACACCTTC.

This clone was seen just once. J is TRBJ1-4 and V is TRBV6-5, with 7 bases aligning to TRBD1. The germline gives CDR1 MNHEY, CDR2 SVGAGI. The CDR3 length is 13 residues. J was trimmed by 7 bases and V by 7 bases; bases with no gene match: 6. CDR3 sequence: CASTSTGTEKLFF. In nucleotides, the CDR3 is TGTGCCAGCACCTCGACAGGGACTGAAAAACTGTTTTTT.

This clone was observed a few times. The rearrangement links TRBV7-2 to TRBJ2-7; tentatively, D is TRBD1 (5 bases). Germline CDR1 and CDR2: SGHTA and FQGNSA. The CDR3 contains 16 residues. The V end lost 1 base, the J end lost 0 bases, and 13 bases lay between the germline ends. Here the CDR3 DNA reads TGTGCCAGCAGCTTAGGGGCAGGGCGCGGCTCCTACGAGCAGTACTTC. This encodes CASSLGAGRGSYEQYF.